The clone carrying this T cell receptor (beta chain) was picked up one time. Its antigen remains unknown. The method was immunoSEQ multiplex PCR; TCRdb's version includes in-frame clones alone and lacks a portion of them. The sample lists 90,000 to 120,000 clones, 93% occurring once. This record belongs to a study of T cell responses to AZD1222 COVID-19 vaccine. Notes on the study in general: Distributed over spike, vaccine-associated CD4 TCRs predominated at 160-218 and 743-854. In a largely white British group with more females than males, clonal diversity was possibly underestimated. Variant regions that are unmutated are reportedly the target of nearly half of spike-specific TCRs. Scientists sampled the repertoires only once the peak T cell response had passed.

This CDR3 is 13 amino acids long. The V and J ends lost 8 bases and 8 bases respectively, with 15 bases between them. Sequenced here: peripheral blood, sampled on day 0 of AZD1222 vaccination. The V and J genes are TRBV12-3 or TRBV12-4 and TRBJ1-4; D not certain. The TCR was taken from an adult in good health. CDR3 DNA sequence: TGTGCCAGCGCGGGAGGTGGTAAGGAAAAACTGTTTTTT. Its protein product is CASAGGGKEKLFF.